The entry that follows covers one TCR beta chain sequence. The entry originates in a study of control samples from healthy donors and cancer patients. CDR3 size: 14 residues. Trimming stripped 6 bases from V and 0 bases from J, with 11 bases between. Germline V gene data show CDR1 as MNHNY and CDR2 as SVGAGI (reference sequence). TCRdb's table, derived via immunoSEQ multiplex PCR, lists solely in-frame clones and lacks some. In the table there are fewer than 85,000 clones, approximately 89% of which are singletons. The V and J genes are TRBV6-6 and TRBJ1-2; D is perhaps TRBD1 (5 bases). The source material was blood. This sequence originates from a man in his fifties or sixties in good health. This chain's CDR3 is CASRLETANYGYTF. Here the CDR3 DNA reads TGTGCCAGCAGATTAGAGACAGCTAACTATGGCTACACCTTC.